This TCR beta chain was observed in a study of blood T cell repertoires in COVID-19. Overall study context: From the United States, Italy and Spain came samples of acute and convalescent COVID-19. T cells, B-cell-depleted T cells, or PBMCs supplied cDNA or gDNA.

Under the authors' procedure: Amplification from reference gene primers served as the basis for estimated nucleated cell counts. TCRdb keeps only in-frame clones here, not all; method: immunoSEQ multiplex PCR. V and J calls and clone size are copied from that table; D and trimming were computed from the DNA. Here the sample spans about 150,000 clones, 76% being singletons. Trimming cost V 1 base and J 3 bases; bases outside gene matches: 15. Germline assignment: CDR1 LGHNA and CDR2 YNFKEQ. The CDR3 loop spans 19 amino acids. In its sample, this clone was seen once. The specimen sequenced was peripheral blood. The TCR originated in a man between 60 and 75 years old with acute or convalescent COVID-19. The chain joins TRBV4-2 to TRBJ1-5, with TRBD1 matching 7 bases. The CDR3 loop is CASSQGPTQGQFSNQPQHF. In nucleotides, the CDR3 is TGTGCCAGCAGCCAAGGCCCCACCCAGGGACAGTTTTCCAATCAGCCCCAGCATTTT.